Shown below are 3 T cell receptor beta chains from a single sample sequenced in a study of CD8 T cells in Susac syndrome. A quantity of roughly 0.5 to 1 ug RNA underwent reverse transcription using random hexamers. TCRdb re-derived calls from the immunoSEQ multiplex PCR reads in MiXCR, one entry per CDR3 protein. This repertoire shows around 140,000 distinct CDR3 sequences, 95% found once; its top ten account for 0.13% to 0.15%. The specimen sequenced was CD4+ T cells from PBMCs. Source of these receptors: a human donor with Susac syndrome.

V usage is TRBV3-1 and J usage is TRBJ2-3, with no clear D. The CDR3 loop spans 14 amino acids. Germline V gene data show CDR1 as LGHDT and CDR2 as YNNKEL (reference sequence). V lost 0 bases and J lost 1, with 5 bases in between. Here the CDR3 reads CASSQDHGTDTQYF. The CDR3 region has the DNA TGTGCCAGCAGCCAAGATCATGGCACAGATACGCAGTATTTT.

The chain carries TRBV5-1 and TRBJ2-3, with D perhaps TRBD1 (6 bases). Trimming took 0 bases from V and 6 from J, leaving 14 bases between them. The germline gives CDR1 SGHRS, CDR2 YFSETQ. CDR3 length equals 15 residues. The CDR3 is CASSLVDRSPDTQYF. The CDR3 region has the DNA TGCGCCAGCAGCTTGGTGGACAGATCTCCCGATACGCAGTATTTT. Looking up the rest from reference TRBV5-1 and TRBJ2-3 gives the full variable domain: KAGVTQTPRYLIKTRGQQVTLSCSPISGHRSVSWYQQTPGQGLQFLFEYFSETQRNKGNFPGRFSGRQFSNSRSEMNVSTLELGDSALYLCASSLVDRSPDTQYFGPGTRLTVL.

This chain uses TRBV15 with TRBJ1-1; D gene uncertain. V lost 3 bases and J lost 5, with 13 bases in between. Germline CDR1 and CDR2: LNHNV and YYDKDF (reference sequence). This CDR3 is 14 amino acids long. CDR3: CATSRNRFITEAFF. In DNA, the CDR3 is TGTGCCACCAGCAGGAACAGATTTATTACTGAAGCTTTCTTT.